This TCR beta chain comes out of a study of blood T cells in healthy people across ages. Total RNA was extracted at no less than 5.5 micrograms per sample. With a J-beta primer mix and a sample-barcoded 5' primer, a second PCR ran about 7 to 12 cycles. Through a template-switch adaptor with 12 random nucleotides, each cDNA molecule received a tag. Every sample gave at least 2.5 million paired-end reads containing CDR3. TCRdb re-analysed the 5' RACE reads in MiXCR, keeping a single row per CDR3 protein. The profile covers hundreds of thousands of distinct CDR3 sequences, with about a third appearing a single time and approximately 15% taken by the ten largest. The germline V gene encodes CDR1 SGHTA and CDR2 FQGNSA. V lost 0 bases to trimming and J lost 2 bases, with 14 bases between them. The CDR3 consists of 16 residues. Study-wide findings and caveats: Per million T cells, TCR beta diversity dropped roughly linearly as age increased.

This clonotype occurred many times. The antigen is unknown. Sample: blood. The chain links TRBV7-2 to TRBJ2-7; D might be TRBD2 (6 bases). This clonotype originated in a woman older than 75 in good health. The CDR3 DNA follows: TGTGCCAGCAGCTTAGCGGGGCGGGGAGACACCTACGAGCAGTACTTC. It codes for CASSLAGRGDTYEQYF. The full variable domain, rest sourced from reference TRBV7-2 and TRBJ2-7, is GAGVSQSPSNKVTEKGKDVELRCDPISGHTALYWYRQSLGQGLEFLIYFQGNSAPDKSGLPSDRFSAERTGGSVSTLTIQRTQQEDSAVYLCASSLAGRGDTYEQYFGPGTRLTVT.